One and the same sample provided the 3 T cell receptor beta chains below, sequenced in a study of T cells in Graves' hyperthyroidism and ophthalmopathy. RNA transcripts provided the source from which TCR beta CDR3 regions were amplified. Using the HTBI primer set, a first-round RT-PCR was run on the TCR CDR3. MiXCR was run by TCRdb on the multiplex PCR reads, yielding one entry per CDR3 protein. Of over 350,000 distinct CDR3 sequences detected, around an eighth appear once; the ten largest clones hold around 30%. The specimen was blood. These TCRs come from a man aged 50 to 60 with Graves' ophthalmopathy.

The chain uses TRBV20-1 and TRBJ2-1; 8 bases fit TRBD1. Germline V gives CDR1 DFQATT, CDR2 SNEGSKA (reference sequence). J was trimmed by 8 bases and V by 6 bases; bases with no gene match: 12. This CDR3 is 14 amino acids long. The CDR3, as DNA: TGCAGTGCCAATGGACAGGGTGGACGCTATGAGCAGTTCTTC. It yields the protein CSANGQGGRYEQFF.

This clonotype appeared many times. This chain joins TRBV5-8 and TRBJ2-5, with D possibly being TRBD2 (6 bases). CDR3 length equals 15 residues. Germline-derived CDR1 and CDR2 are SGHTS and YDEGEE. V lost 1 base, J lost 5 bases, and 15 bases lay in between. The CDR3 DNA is TGTGCCAGCAGCTTGTTAGCGGTCCTCGGGGAGACCCAGTACTTC. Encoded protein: CASSLLAVLGETQYF.

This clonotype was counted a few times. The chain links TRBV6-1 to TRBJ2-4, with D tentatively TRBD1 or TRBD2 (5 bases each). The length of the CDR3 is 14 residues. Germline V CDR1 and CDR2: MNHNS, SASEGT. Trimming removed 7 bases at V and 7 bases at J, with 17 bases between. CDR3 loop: CASTSQGEANIQYF. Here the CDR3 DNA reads TGTGCCAGCACCTCCCAGGGAGAAGCGAACATTCAGTACTTC.